One and the same sample provided the 22 T cell receptor beta chains below, sequenced in a study of blood T cell repertoires in COVID-19. Produced via immunoSEQ multiplex PCR; TCRdb's table is partial and in-frame only. The table records fewer than 95,000 clones, about 91% of them present only once. Sequencing used peripheral blood. These receptors were taken from a man in his sixties with acute or convalescent COVID-19.

The V call is TRBV9, the J call TRBJ2-2; TRBD2 matches at 12 bases. This CDR3 contains 17 residues. Germline assignment: CDR1 SGDLS and CDR2 YYNGEE. The J segment lost 7 bases and the V segment lost 3 bases, leaving 10 bases of the junction unmatched. The CDR3 is CASSGTSGGLPGGELFF. The CDR3 DNA sequence: TGTGCCAGCAGCGGAACTAGCGGGGGGCTCCCGGGCGGGGAGCTGTTTTTT.

V gene TRBV12-3 or TRBV12-4 combines with J gene TRBJ1-1, with D possibly being TRBD1 (5 bases). The length of the CDR3 is 12 residues. V lost 5 bases to trimming and J lost 8 bases, with 12 bases between them. CDR3 sequence: CASSPPGHEAFF. The CDR3 DNA sequence: TGTGCCAGCAGTCCCCCCGGACACGAAGCTTTCTTT.

This clone was seen once. The chain couples TRBV9 to TRBJ2-2; 9 nucleotides agree with TRBD2. The CDR3 length is 16 residues. With V trimmed by 0 bases and J by 5 bases, 5 bases remained unmatched. Germline V gene lookup returns CDR1 SGDLS and CDR2 YYNGEE. This chain's CDR3 is CASSVGVAGVTGELFF. The CDR3 bases are TGTGCCAGCAGCGTAGGGGTAGCGGGAGTGACCGGGGAGCTGTTTTTT.

The CDR3: CASSFGDSYEQYF. The CDR3 region has the DNA TGCGCCAGCAGCTTTGGCGACAGCTACGAGCAGTACTTC. The chain joins TRBV5-1 to TRBJ2-7; D is possibly TRBD1 (5 bases). CDR1 is SGHRS and CDR2 is YFSETQ in the germline V gene. The V end was cut by 2 bases, the J end by 3 bases, with 9 bases between. The CDR3 consists of 13 residues.

The sample holds one count of this clone. The chain is built from TRBV18 and TRBJ2-4; tentatively, D is TRBD1 (6 bases). This CDR3 has 16 residues. The germline gives CDR1 KGHSH, CDR2 LQKENI. Trimming cost V 3 bases and J 5 bases, with 17 bases left between them. Here the CDR3 reads CASSPNRGQTENIQYF. The CDR3 DNA follows: TGTGCCAGCTCACCTAACCGAGGACAGACAGAAAACATTCAGTACTTC.

V usage is TRBV5-1 and J usage is TRBJ1-2; 7 bases align to TRBD1. V lost 0 bases, J lost 8 bases, and 7 bases stayed unmatched. Per germline, CDR1 SGHRS and CDR2 YFSETQ. This CDR3 has 14 amino acids. CDR3 sequence reads: CASSLAQGIHGYTF. CDR3 nucleotide sequence: TGCGCCAGCAGCTTGGCACAGGGGATACACGGCTACACCTTC.

The chain combines TRBV19 with TRBJ1-1; a weak D match, TRBD1 (6 bases). In germline, CDR1 is LNHDA, CDR2 SQIVND (reference sequence). Trimming removed 4 bases at V and 2 bases at J, with 11 bases between. The CDR3 length is 14 residues. CDR3 amino acids: CASSTQGFNTEAFF. In DNA, the CDR3 is TGTGCCAGTAGTACACAGGGTTTCAACACTGAAGCTTTCTTT.

The chain is built from TRBV6-5 and TRBJ1-3; D possibly corresponds to TRBD1 (6 bases). The V end lost 6 bases, the J end lost 6 bases, and 15 bases lay between the germline ends. Germline CDR1 and CDR2: MNHEY and SVGAGI. The CDR3 is 14 amino acids. The CDR3 protein is CASRTDSLENTIYF. CDR3 nucleotide sequence: TGTGCCAGCAGGACGGACAGTCTTGAAAACACCATATATTTT.

V gene TRBV6-4 combines with J gene TRBJ2-1, with 9 bases fitting TRBD2. CDR3 length equals 15 residues. Losses at the gene ends were 7 bases for V and 2 bases for J; bases not matched to a gene: 6. Germline V CDR1 and CDR2: MRHNA, SNTAGT. The DNA of the CDR3 is TGTGCCAGCACTAAAATAGCGGGGGCCTACAATGAGCAGTTCTTC. Translated, it gives CASTKIAGAYNEQFF.

A remark on this clone: An end of the junction differs from the germline gene, which may be a read error. This sequence joins TRBV5-8 and TRBJ2-1; D is possibly TRBD2 (7 bases). The CDR3 runs to 11 residues. The germline V gene has CDR1 SGHTS and CDR2 YDEGEE. The CDR3 reads CASSLGGAVIF. For the CDR3, the DNA is TGTGCCAGCAGCTTAGGGGGGGCGGTGATCTTC.

This chain links TRBV15 with TRBJ2-2, with 7 positions matching TRBD1. The CDR3 is made up of 14 amino acids. V dropped 11 bases and J dropped 6; count of bases not matched to a gene: 12. CDR1 is LNHNV, CDR2 YYDKDF, per germline (reference sequence). CDR3 sequence: CAVRIDREAGELFF. CDR3 nucleotide sequence: TGTGCCGTAAGAATAGACAGGGAAGCCGGGGAGCTGTTTTTT.

This chain uses TRBV2 with TRBJ1-5, with TRBD1 matching 8 bases. The V gene end was trimmed by 8 bases and the J gene end by 6 bases; junction bases not matched to a gene: 6. The CDR3 consists of 13 residues. The germline V gene has CDR1 SNHLY and CDR2 FYNNEI. This CDR3 reads CASGQGGSQPQHF. DNA for the CDR3: TGTGCCAGCGGACAGGGAGGTAGTCAGCCCCAGCATTTT.

The chain is built from TRBV7-8 and TRBJ1-2; TRBD1 is a possible D gene (5 bases). The CDR3 length is 15 residues. V was cut by 0 bases and J by 6 bases, with 14 bases left in between. From germline, CDR1 is SGHVS and CDR2 FQNEAQ. CDR3: CASSLAGTDGHGYTF. The CDR3 nucleotides are TGTGCCAGCAGCTTAGCAGGGACTGACGGCCATGGCTACACCTTC.

V is TRBV5-1 and J is TRBJ1-2; tentatively, D is TRBD1 (6 bases). V was clipped by 2 bases and J by 4 bases, with 9 bases between them. This CDR3 has 13 amino acids. Per germline, CDR1 SGHRS and CDR2 YFSETQ. The CDR3 here is CASSFQGIYGYTF. CDR3 coding DNA: TGCGCCAGCAGCTTTCAGGGGATCTATGGCTACACCTTC. The entire variable domain, with the rest obtained from reference TRBV5-1 and TRBJ1-2, is as follows: KAGVTQTPRYLIKTRGQQVTLSCSPISGHRSVSWYQQTPGQGLQFLFEYFSETQRNKGNFPGRFSGRQFSNSRSEMNVSTLELGDSALYLCASSFQGIYGYTFGSGTRLTVV.

This clone has just one count. The rearrangement uses TRBV5-1 and TRBJ1-5; 9 bases map to TRBD1. The CDR3 is 21 residues long. The J segment lost 2 bases and the V segment lost 4 bases, leaving 22 bases of the junction unmatched. Germline CDR1 is SGHRS and CDR2 is YFSETQ. This CDR3 reads CASSRATIRDRDNGGNQPQHF. Written as DNA, the CDR3 is TGCGCCAGCAGCCGAGCCACAATCCGGGACAGGGATAATGGCGGCAATCAGCCCCAGCATTTT.

The rearrangement joins TRBV12-5 to TRBJ2-1; a weak D match, TRBD2 (5 bases). Trimming removed 0 bases from V and 3 bases from J, with 15 bases in between. Germline V gives CDR1 LGHNT, CDR2 FRNRAP. This CDR3 is 17 amino acids long. CDR3 in amino acids: CASGLVLNSRGYNEQFF. DNA of the CDR3: TGTGCTAGTGGTTTGGTACTAAACTCCCGGGGCTACAATGAGCAGTTCTTC.

This chain uses TRBV4-2 with TRBJ2-2; no firm D call. The germline V gene has CDR1 LGHNA and CDR2 YNFKEQ. This CDR3 contains 16 residues. V was pared by 0 bases and J by 6 bases, with 14 bases between. In DNA form, the CDR3 reads TGTGCCAGCAGCCAAGAAGGTGTCCTAGTATCCGGGGAGCTGTTTTTT. It yields the protein CASSQEGVLVSGELFF.

The chain uses TRBV19 and TRBJ2-5; D might be TRBD1 (8 bases). Trimming stripped 6 bases from V and 5 bases from J, with 10 bases between. The CDR3 has 12 amino acids. Germline V gene data show CDR1 as LNHDA and CDR2 as SQIVND (reference sequence). CDR3: CASRQGGETQYF. The CDR3 DNA reads as TGTGCCAGTAGACAGGGGGGGGAGACCCAGTACTTC.

Here the CDR3 DNA reads TGTGCCAGCAGGACAGGGGGCATGATCTACGAGCAGTACTTC. Its translation: CASRTGGMIYEQYF. V is TRBV6-5 and J is TRBJ2-7, with TRBD1 identical over 10 bases. The CDR3 runs 14 residues. J lost 3 bases, V lost 6 bases, and 5 bases had no gene match. Germline V gives CDR1 MNHEY, CDR2 SVGAGI.

This rearrangement joins TRBV5-1 to TRBJ2-2; possible D gene TRBD1, 6 bases. The V and J ends lost 5 bases and 1 base respectively, with 9 bases between them. The length of the CDR3 is 14 residues. Germline loops: CDR1 SGHRS, CDR2 YFSETQ. CDR3 sequence: CASRQGMNTGELFF. CDR3 bases: TGCGCCAGCAGACAGGGAATGAACACCGGGGAGCTGTTTTTT.

The chain joins TRBV2 to TRBJ1-4, with 7 bases that match TRBD1. V gave up 8 bases and J gave up 0 bases; unmatched junction bases: 6. This CDR3 has 15 residues. The V gene's germline CDR1 is SNHLY and CDR2 FYNNEI. CDR3 nucleotides: TGTGCCAGCCAGAAGACAGGGACAACTAATGAAAAACTGTTTTTT. Its translation is CASQKTGTTNEKLFF.

The chain joins TRBV6-5 to TRBJ1-1, with TRBD1 matching 8 bases. With 4 bases clipped from V and 5 bases from J, the junction kept 9 bases outside the gene matches. Germline V lookup: CDR1 MNHEY, CDR2 SVGAGI. CDR3 length equals 15 residues. The DNA of the CDR3 is TGTGCCAGCAGTTTTGAACAGGGGGTTAAGACTGAAGCTTTCTTT. Translation: CASSFEQGVKTEAFF.